This T cell receptor beta chain was captured by sequencing in a study of cytomegalovirus exposure and HLA in healthy donors. Both 60 Vbeta primers and 13 Jbeta primers went into the PCR. TCRdb's copy holds only in-frame clones and misses some; the assay was immunoSEQ multiplex PCR. This table has 100,000 to 150,000 clones, 70% to 85% appearing once. The CDR3 loop spans 18 amino acids. CDR1 is SNHLY and CDR2 is FYNNEI in the germline V gene. This clone has just a few counts. Antigen unknown. Broader study findings: Most subjects' HLA-A and HLA-B alleles were reportedly predicted from TCR beta sequences. Confirmation in vitro established that a few CMV-associated chains were specific for CMV antigens.

This chain uses TRBV2 with TRBJ2-5; possibly TRBD2 for D (10 bases). The end of the DNA fits TRBJ2-7 better, so the J call may be wrong. This TCR was sampled from a male donor in good health and CMV-seropositive. The specimen sequenced was PBMCs. CDR3 region: CARGTGTVSGGHSYEQYF. CDR3 sequence (DNA): TGTGCCAGGGGGACAGGGACGGTTAGCGGGGGGCACTCCTACGAGCAGTACTTC.